One T cell receptor beta chain is described in this entry. V was trimmed by 3 bases and J by 4 bases, leaving 18 bases between them. Germline CDR1 is SGHTA and CDR2 is FQGNSA. CDR3 length: 16 amino acids. The data originate from a study of technical replicates of blood from a few donors. The table came from immunoSEQ multiplex PCR; TCRdb's copy has only in-frame clones and leaves some out. Here the sample spans about 100,000 clones, nearly 97% being singletons. The gene calls are TRBV7-2 and TRBJ1-1, with D possibly being TRBD1 (5 bases). This TCR was sampled from a human donor in good health. What was sequenced was T cells isolated from PBMCs. CDR3 nucleotide sequence: TGTGCCAGCAGCTTCCATCTTCAGGGCAGTGGCACTGAAGCTTTCTTT. Translated, it gives CASSFHLQGSGTEAFF.